These 6 T cell receptor beta chains share one sample of origin, sequenced in a study of CD8 T cells in cerebrospinal fluid in Alzheimer's disease. TCRdb reprocessed the 10x single-cell sequencing reads and reports one entry per CDR3 protein, with no DNA. This listing includes 950 to 1,500 distinct CDR3 sequences. The sample comprised cerebrospinal fluid. Receptors originate from a human donor with Alzheimer's disease.

Frequency places this clonotype as large. The CDR3 loop reads CASRVGGAKNIQYF. This chain joins TRBV6-2 or TRBV6-3 and TRBJ2-4. This CDR3 is built from 14 residues. From germline, CDR1 is MNHEY and CDR2 SVGEGT.

Considering frequency, this clonotype is large. The rearrangement joins TRBV4-1 to TRBJ2-2; TCRdb's D call, TRBD1, is unchecked because there is no DNA. This CDR3 spans 16 amino acids. Germline V gene lookup returns CDR1 MGHRA and CDR2 YSYEKL. The CDR3 is CASSQADGGHTGELFF.

This clonotype is called large based on its frequency. The J gene is TRBJ1-1, the V gene TRBV7-9. Germline CDR1 reads SEHNR; CDR2 reads FQNEAQ (reference sequence). CDR3 length equals 14 residues. The CDR3 loop is CASFALAVSTEAFF.

According to its frequency, this clonotype is medium-sized. The chain is built from TRBV5-4 and TRBJ1-1. Germline CDR1 SGHNT, CDR2 YYREEE (reference sequence). The CDR3 is 13 amino acids. The CDR3 reads CASSPRQNTEAFF.

Judged by frequency, this clonotype is medium-sized. The chain couples TRBV6-5 to TRBJ2-1; TCRdb's D call, TRBD1, is unchecked because there is no DNA. Germline values: CDR1 MNHEY, CDR2 SVGAGI. This CDR3 region has 16 residues. CDR3 protein: CASSPMTGAGANEQFF.

Frequency places this clonotype as medium-sized (0.01 to 0.1%). The chain is built from TRBV6-2 or TRBV6-3 and TRBJ1-2; TCRdb's assignment of TRBD1 cannot be checked, as there is no DNA. Per the germline V gene, CDR1 is MNHEY and CDR2 is SVGEGT. The CDR3 is made up of 13 amino acids. The CDR3 is CASSYTGAYGYTF.